The rows below give T cell receptor beta chains drawn from one sample of a study of T-cell reconstitution after alpha-beta-depleted transplantation in children. TCRdb processed the PCR reads anew with MiXCR; each CDR3 protein has one entry. The repertoire consists of around 580,000 distinct CDR3 sequences, with roughly 23% occurring once and the leading ten covering less than 15%. The sample in question was PBMCs, mostly from graft donor cells, obtained 360 days after TCRalphabeta/CD19-depleted stem cell transplant. The receptors derive from a boy younger than two who had a stem cell transplant for acute myeloid leukemia, so the T cells may come from the graft donor. CDR3s include the opening cysteine and the closing phenylalanine or tryptophan. A D gene is named only where the DNA matches it firmly. The size of a clone is reported for some rows only, either as once, few or many, or as a class for expanded clones.

j_call v_call clone_size d_call cdr3_aa cdr3_nt
TRBJ2-1 TRBV27 . . CASSFFRGGGNEQFF TGTGCCAGCAGTTTTTTCAGGGGTGGTGGGAATGAGCAGTTCTTC
TRBJ2-7 TRBV11-2 once TRBD1 CASSLGGTGVPRSSYEQYF TGTGCCAGCAGCTTAGGCGGGACAGGGGTTCCTAGGAGCTCCTACGAGCAGTACTTC
TRBJ1-1 TRBV25-1 many . CASRVGTEAFF TGTGCCAGCAGAGTTGGGACTGAAGCTTTCTTT
TRBJ1-1 TRBV28 few . CASSWIENTEAFF TGTGCCAGCAGTTGGATCGAAAACACTGAAGCTTTCTTT
TRBJ2-5 TRBV29-1 many TRBD2 CSVESGGGSQETQYF TGCAGCGTTGAATCGGGAGGAGGTTCGCAGGAGACCCAGTACTTC
TRBJ2-7 TRBV3-1 . . CASSQLIPGRQAQVHYEQYF TGTGCCAGCAGCCAATTAATTCCCGGAAGGCAGGCTCAAGTCCACTACGAGCAGTACTTC
TRBJ1-5 TRBV28 . . CASRETADNQPQHF TGTGCCAGCAGGGAGACAGCGGACAATCAGCCCCAGCATTTT
TRBJ2-3 TRBV20-1 few TRBD2 CSARGLAGARDTQYF TGCAGTGCTAGAGGACTAGCGGGGGCGAGAGATACGCAGTATTTT
TRBJ2-1 TRBV20-1 many TRBD2 CSARVRGGGEQFF TGCAGTGCTAGAGTGCGTGGCGGGGGGGAGCAGTTCTTC
TRBJ2-3 TRBV24-1 . . CATSAEASVTDTQYF TGTGCCACCAGTGCGGAGGCCTCCGTCACAGATACGCAGTATTTT
TRBJ2-2 TRBV29-1 few TRBD2 CSVPLTSGLSRGELFF TGCAGCGTTCCTTTGACTAGCGGGCTTTCGAGGGGGGAGCTGTTTTTT
TRBJ2-7 TRBV7-6 . . CASSSAPYEQYF TGTGCCAGCAGCTCAGCCCCTTACGAGCAGTACTTC
TRBJ1-1 TRBV7-2 . . CASSPSGQRESEAFF TGTGCCAGCAGCCCTAGCGGACAGAGGGAGTCTGAAGCTTTCTTT
TRBJ2-1 TRBV20-1 few . CSARGRSSYNEQFF TGCAGTGCTAGGGGCCGGAGCTCCTACAATGAGCAGTTCTTC
TRBJ1-5 TRBV10-2 . . CASSESGLGNQPQHF TGCGCCAGCAGTGAGTCCGGTTTGGGCAATCAGCCCCAGCATTTT
TRBJ2-7 TRBV29-1 many . CSVESGEQYF TGCAGCGTTGAATCGGGAGAGCAGTACTTC
TRBJ1-6 TRBV12-3/TRBV12-4 few . CASSFGRFNSPLHF TGTGCCAGCAGTTTCGGACGGTTTAATTCACCCCTCCACTTT
TRBJ1-2 TRBV7-3 many . CASSRTIPRGRGLANYGYTF TGTGCCAGCAGCCGAACCATCCCTCGGGGGAGGGGATTAGCCAACTATGGCTACACCTTC
TRBJ1-1 TRBV5-1 . . CASSLVDSRNTEAFF TGCGCCAGCAGCTTGGTGGACAGCCGCAACACTGAAGCTTTCTTT
TRBJ2-1 TRBV7-9 many TRBD2 CASSSIREGINEQFF TGTGCCAGCAGCTCTATACGGGAGGGGATCAATGAGCAGTTCTTC
TRBJ2-5 TRBV7-7 few TRBD1 CASSFPPGGWGETQYF TGTGCCAGCAGCTTCCCTCCAGGGGGCTGGGGGGAGACCCAGTACTTC
TRBJ2-4 TRBV9 many . CASSVDYLVNIQYF TGTGCCAGCAGCGTGGACTATCTCGTCAACATTCAGTACTTC
TRBJ1-1 TRBV28 . . CASSLYSTEAFF TGTGCCAGCAGTTTATATAGCACTGAAGCTTTCTTT
TRBJ2-4 TRBV6-2/TRBV6-3 . TRBD1 CASSYVLGQGSAKNIQYF TGTGCCAGCAGTTACGTCCTGGGACAGGGGAGTGCCAAAAACATTCAGTACTTC
TRBJ2-7 TRBV12-3/TRBV12-4 . TRBD1 CASTAGQGGTYEQYF TGTGCCAGCACCGCCGGACAGGGAGGAACCTACGAGCAGTACTTC
TRBJ2-5 TRBV7-8 few . CASSLGEEWETQYF TGTGCCAGCAGCTTAGGGGAAGAGTGGGAGACCCAGTACTTC
TRBJ2-7 TRBV9 many TRBD2 CASSVTSGHSYEQYF TGTGCCAGCAGCGTGACTAGCGGGCACTCCTACGAGCAGTACTTC
TRBJ2-3 TRBV7-7 many TRBD2 CASSPTWTSGATDTQYF TGTGCCAGCAGCCCGACATGGACTAGCGGGGCCACAGATACGCAGTATTTT
TRBJ1-6 TRBV12-3/TRBV12-4 many . CASSFTGEASPLHF TGTGCCAGCAGTTTTACGGGGGAGGCTTCACCCCTCCACTTT
TRBJ1-2 TRBV6-5 few . CASSYSGPRHGYTF TGTGCCAGCAGTTACTCGGGCCCCAGGCATGGCTACACCTTC
TRBJ2-3 TRBV20-1 . . CSARPHQTTDTQYF TGCAGTGCTAGGCCCCATCAGACTACAGATACGCAGTATTTT
TRBJ1-2 TRBV4-1 many . CASSQVAASYGYTF TGCGCCAGCAGCCAAGTCGCGGCGTCCTATGGCTACACCTTC
TRBJ2-3 TRBV12-3/TRBV12-4 many . CASSPQRSTDTQYF TGTGCCAGCAGCCCCCAGCGGAGCACAGATACGCAGTATTTT
TRBJ1-1 TRBV20-1 . . CSAIGGHAEAFF TGCAGTGCTATAGGAGGGCACGCTGAAGCTTTCTTT
TRBJ2-3 TRBV20-1 . TRBD2 CSASPSGGAGDTQYF TGCAGTGCTAGCCCAAGCGGGGGGGCCGGGGATACGCAGTATTTT
TRBJ2-1 TRBV18 . . CASVLRLQGSYNEQFF TGTGCCAGCGTCCTCCGGTTACAGGGCTCCTACAATGAGCAGTTCTTC
TRBJ2-1 TRBV7-9 . . CASSKAPSDYNEQFF TGTGCCAGCAGCAAGGCCCCGTCCGATTACAATGAGCAGTTCTTC
TRBJ2-5 TRBV18 . TRBD2 CASSFNLAGEETQYF TGTGCCAGCTCCTTCAATCTAGCGGGTGAGGAGACCCAGTACTTC
TRBJ2-5 TRBV20-1 . . CSRRGPGQETQYF TGCAGCCGCAGAGGGCCGGGGCAAGAGACCCAGTACTTC
TRBJ1-6 TRBV20-1 many . CSARERQGGNSPLHF TGCAGTGCTAGAGAACGCCAGGGTGGAAATTCACCCCTCCACTTT